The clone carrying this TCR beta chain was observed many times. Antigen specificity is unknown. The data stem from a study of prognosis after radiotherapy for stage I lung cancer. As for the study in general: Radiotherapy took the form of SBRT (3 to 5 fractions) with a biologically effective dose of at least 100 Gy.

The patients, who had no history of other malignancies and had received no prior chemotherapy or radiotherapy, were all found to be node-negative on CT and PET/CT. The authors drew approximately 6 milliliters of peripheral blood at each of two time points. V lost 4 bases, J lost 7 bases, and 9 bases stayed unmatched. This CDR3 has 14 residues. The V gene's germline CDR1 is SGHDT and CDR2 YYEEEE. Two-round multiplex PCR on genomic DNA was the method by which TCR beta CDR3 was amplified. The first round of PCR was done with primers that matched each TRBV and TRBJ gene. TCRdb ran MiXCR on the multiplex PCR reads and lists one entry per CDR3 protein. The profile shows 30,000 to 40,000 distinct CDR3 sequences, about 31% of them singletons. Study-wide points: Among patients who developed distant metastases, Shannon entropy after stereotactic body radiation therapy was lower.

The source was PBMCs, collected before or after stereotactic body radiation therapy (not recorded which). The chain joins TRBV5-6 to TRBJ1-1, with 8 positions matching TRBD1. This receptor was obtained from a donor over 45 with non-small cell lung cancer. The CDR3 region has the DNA TGTGCCAGCAGCCCCGACAGGGGAGCGAGTGAAGCTTTCTTT. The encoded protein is CASSPDRGASEAFF.